The 28 T cell receptor beta chains given below trace back to one sample, sequenced in a study of blood T cell dynamics during melanoma immunotherapy. The repertoire was sequenced with immunoSEQ multiplex PCR; TCRdb's copy has only in-frame clones and lacks some. The sample has several thousand clones, nearly 95% seen once. Time point specified: pre-treatment baseline. The specimen was cell-free DNA from blood, collected from a patient treated with checkpoint blockade. The receptor set was obtained from a human donor with melanoma.

The chain employs TRBV5-8 and TRBJ2-3; 11 nucleotides match TRBD1. Germline values: CDR1 SGHTS, CDR2 YDEGEE. There are 16 residues in the CDR3. The junction had 8 bases not matched to a gene; V was cut back by 4 bases and J by 4 bases. The CDR3 DNA sequence: TGTGCCAGCAGCCGGCTCCCGGGACAGGGGGCAGATACGCAGTATTTT. This translates into CASSRLPGQGADTQYF.

This chain joins TRBV10-3 and TRBJ2-7; D gene unclear. The ends were cut back, 6 bases at V and 7 bases at J, with 16 bases in the middle. The length of the CDR3 is 13 residues. The V gene's germline CDR1 is ENHRY and CDR2 SYGVKD. This CDR3 is CAIRGRPGEEQYF. Written as DNA, the CDR3 is TGTGCCATCAGAGGACGCCCCGGAGAGGAGCAGTACTTC.

The V and J genes are TRBV2 and TRBJ2-2; 7 bases match TRBD2. Trimming removed 6 bases from V and 3 bases from J; junction bases left unmatched: 13. Germline CDR1 and CDR2: SNHLY and FYNNEI. The CDR3 has 17 amino acids. CDR3 region: CASSPGWAGVDTGELFF. The CDR3 region has the DNA TGTGCCAGCAGCCCGGGTTGGGCGGGAGTCGACACCGGGGAGCTGTTTTTT.

CDR3 protein: CASSLTGGPSNQPQHF. Written as DNA, the CDR3 is TGTGCCAGTAGTCTTACAGGGGGCCCTAGCAATCAGCCCCAGCATTTT. V and J are TRBV19 and TRBJ1-5, with 9 bases matching TRBD1. V shed 5 bases, J shed 0 bases, and the junction held 5 bases outside the gene matches. This CDR3 region has 16 residues. CDR1 is LNHDA, CDR2 SQIVND, per germline (reference sequence). Drawing the rest from reference TRBV19 and TRBJ1-5, the complete variable domain is DGGITQSPKYLFRKEGQNVTLSCEQNLNHDAMYWYRQDPGQGLRLIYYSQIVNDFQKGDIAEGYSVSREKKESFPLTVTSAQKNPTAFYLCASSLTGGPSNQPQHFGDGTRLSIL.

The rearrangement uses TRBV14 and TRBJ2-1; D ambiguous. Germline CDR1 SGHDN, CDR2 FVKESK. V was shortened by 0 bases and J by 2 bases, with 2 bases between the two germline ends. CDR3 size: 13 residues. The CDR3 DNA reads TGTGCCAGCAGCCAAGATACCTACAATGAGCAGTTCTTC. It codes for CASSQDTYNEQFF.

CDR3 sequence reads: CASSLMGGLEQYF. The CDR3 DNA is TGTGCCAGCAGCTTGATGGGAGGGCTCGAGCAGTACTTC. The J gene is TRBJ2-7, the V gene TRBV5-5, with TRBD2 identical over 7 bases. The CDR3 sequence is 13 residues long. The V segment lost 1 base and the J segment 6 bases; nucleotides outside the gene matches: 4. In germline, CDR1 is SGHKS, CDR2 YYEKEE (reference sequence).

CDR3 coding DNA: TGTGCCAGCAGCTTAGAAGCGAACGAGCAGTACTTC. Translated, it gives CASSLEANEQYF. This sequence joins TRBV7-9 and TRBJ2-7; D gene uncertain. Germline CDR1 SEHNR, CDR2 FQNEAQ (reference sequence). The CDR3 is 12 amino acids. The V and J ends lost 1 base and 5 bases respectively, with 6 bases between them.

This clone was found once. The rearrangement links TRBV5-4 to TRBJ2-6, with D possibly TRBD1 on 6 matching bases. V was cut by 4 bases and J by 1 base, with 9 bases left in between. CDR3 length equals 15 residues. CDR1 is SGHNT, CDR2 YYREEE, per germline (reference sequence). The CDR3 sequence is CASSEDRSGANVLTF. In DNA form, the CDR3 reads TGTGCCAGCAGCGAGGACAGATCTGGGGCCAACGTCCTGACTTTC.

The chain uses TRBV6-5 and TRBJ1-6; D perhaps matches TRBD1 (6 bases). Germline CDR1 reads MNHEY; CDR2 reads SVGAGI. V was pared by 7 bases and J by 5 bases, with 12 bases between. The CDR3 loop spans 14 amino acids. CDR3 nucleotides: TGTGCCAGCAAACCGGGACATAATAATTCACCCCTCCACTTT. It is translated as CASKPGHNNSPLHF.

This chain connects TRBV18 to TRBJ2-3; D remains unclear. The V gene's germline CDR1 is KGHSH and CDR2 LQKENI. Trimming cost V 5 bases and J 2 bases, with 5 bases left between them. CDR3 length: 12 residues. The CDR3 is CASSDNTDTQYF. CDR3 DNA: TGTGCCAGCTCAGACAACACAGATACGCAGTATTTT. Variable domain in full (rest from reference TRBV18 and TRBJ2-3): NAGVMQNPRHLVRRRGQEARLRCSPMKGHSHVYWYRQLPEEGLKFMVYLQKENIIDESGMPKERFSAEFPKEGPSILRIQQVVRGDSAAYFCASSDNTDTQYFGPGTRLTVL.

This clone was observed a single time. In the same sample, other DNA sequences code for this CDR3. The rearrangement joins TRBV19 to TRBJ2-2, with 10 bases identical to TRBD1. V was clipped by 6 bases and J by 5 bases; unmatched bases: 9. This CDR3 is built from 16 residues. Per the germline V gene, CDR1 is LNHDA and CDR2 is SQIVND (reference sequence). In DNA, the CDR3 is TGTGCCAGTAGAACCGACAGGGGGCTGAGAACCGGGGAGCTGTTTTTT. Amino acid sequence: CASRTDRGLRTGELFF. The variable domain in full, completed from reference TRBV19 and TRBJ2-2, reads DGGITQSPKYLFRKEGQNVTLSCEQNLNHDAMYWYRQDPGQGLRLIYYSQIVNDFQKGDIAEGYSVSREKKESFPLTVTSAQKNPTAFYLCASRTDRGLRTGELFFGEGSRLTVL.

CDR3 nucleotides: TGTGCCAGCAGCTTAGGGGACTACAGGTCCTACAATGAGCAGTTCTTC. It specifies CASSLGDYRSYNEQFF. The chain links TRBV11-2 to TRBJ2-1; TRBD2 matches 7 bases. The CDR3 extends over 16 amino acids. Germline lookup yields CDR1 SGHAT and CDR2 FQNNGV. V lost 1 base, J lost 1 base, and 4 bases stayed unmatched.

This clone appeared a single time. The V call is TRBV10-2, the J call TRBJ2-7; 14 bases are shared with TRBD2. This CDR3 region has 14 residues. Germline values: CDR1 WSHSY, CDR2 SAAADI. V shed 6 bases and J 6 bases; nucleotides not matched to a gene: 4. The CDR3 loop reads CASRGLAGDFEQYF. The CDR3 coding sequence is TGCGCCAGCAGGGGACTAGCGGGAGATTTCGAGCAGTACTTC.

V usage is TRBV5-8 and J usage is TRBJ2-3; the match to TRBD1 covers 10 bases. This CDR3 comprises 17 residues. Germline-derived CDR1 and CDR2 are SGHTS and YDEGEE. J lost 2 bases, V lost 2 bases, and 8 bases had no gene match. The CDR3 loop is CASSFARQGANTDTQYF. As DNA, the CDR3 is TGTGCCAGCAGCTTCGCCCGACAGGGGGCTAACACAGATACGCAGTATTTT.

The CDR3 region has the DNA TGTGCCAGTACCACCTCCAGGGGCCCTGAAGCTTTCTTT. Amino acid sequence: CASTTSRGPEAFF. The rearrangement links TRBV19 to TRBJ1-1; tentative D call: TRBD1 (6 bases). This CDR3 is 13 amino acids long. V was shortened by 7 bases and J by 6 bases, with 15 bases between the two germline ends. Germline CDR1 LNHDA, CDR2 SQIVND (reference sequence).

The chain has TRBV6-1 and TRBJ1-2, with D possibly being TRBD1 (5 bases). Deletions cut 5 bases from V and 3 bases from J, with 16 bases between. The CDR3 extends over 15 amino acids. Germline assignment: CDR1 MNHNS and CDR2 SASEGT. In nucleotides, the CDR3 is TGTGCCAGCAGTTCCCATCAGGCAGGGTACTATGGCTACACCTTC. It specifies CASSSHQAGYYGYTF.

The DNA of the CDR3 is TGTGCCAGCAGCCTTGACAGGGGAGGTAATCAGCCCCAGCATTTT. As protein: CASSLDRGGNQPQHF. The V and J genes are TRBV5-8 and TRBJ1-5; 8 bases are a match to TRBD1. CDR1 is SGHTS and CDR2 is YDEGEE in the germline V gene. V shed 4 bases, J shed 4 bases, and the junction held 7 bases outside the gene matches. The length of the CDR3 is 15 residues. The full variable domain, completed using reference TRBV5-8 and TRBJ1-5, is EAGVTQSPTHLIKTRGQQATLRCSPISGHTSVYWYQQALGLGLQFLLWYDEGEERNRGNFPPRFSGRQFPNYSSELNVNALELEDSALYLCASSLDRGGNQPQHFGDGTRLSIL.

The chain carries TRBV10-2 and TRBJ1-5, with D tentatively TRBD1 (5 bases). The CDR3 extends over 14 amino acids. Trimming removed 10 bases at V and 4 bases at J, with 17 bases between. Germline-derived CDR1 and CDR2 are WSHSY and SAAADI. The CDR3 loop reads CATQLGARNQPQHF. The CDR3 bases are TGCGCCACCCAGCTAGGGGCGAGAAATCAGCCCCAGCATTTT.

This chain uses TRBV10-3 with TRBJ2-1; 10 bases match TRBD2. The J segment lost 5 bases and the V segment lost 4 bases, leaving 8 bases of the junction unmatched. The length of the CDR3 is 16 residues. CDR1 and CDR2 from the germline V gene are ENHRY and SYGVKD. The CDR3 loop reads CAISVGSSGSDNEQFF. CDR3 DNA: TGTGCCATCAGTGTGGGTTCTAGCGGGAGCGACAATGAGCAGTTCTTC.

The V gene is TRBV27, the J gene TRBJ1-6; D is unclear. This CDR3 has 14 amino acids. Germline V gives CDR1 MNHEY, CDR2 SMNVEV (reference sequence). V was trimmed by 5 bases and J by 5 bases, leaving 10 bases between them. The CDR3 region has the DNA TGTGCCAGCAGTCCCACCGCCGATAATTCACCCCTCCACTTT. Translation: CASSPTADNSPLHF.

The chain has TRBV4-1 and TRBJ1-1; D is ambiguous. The CDR3 is 16 residues long. The germline gives CDR1 MGHRA, CDR2 YSYEKL. Trimming took off 2 bases at V and 0 bases at J, with 13 bases between the two ends. CDR3 sequence reads: CASSQRGRSLNTEAFF. The CDR3 nucleotides are TGCGCCAGCAGCCAACGAGGGCGGAGTTTGAACACTGAAGCTTTCTTT.

The chain recombines TRBV5-6 with TRBJ2-7; perhaps TRBD1 as D (6 bases). Trimming took off 3 bases at V and 6 bases at J, with 10 bases between the two ends. The CDR3 runs to 12 residues. Germline CDR1 SGHDT, CDR2 YYEEEE. The DNA for the CDR3 is TGTGCCAGCAGCTACCAGGGGCGCGAGCAGTACTTC. Translated, it gives CASSYQGREQYF.

The CDR3: CSSIRPNTEAFF. The DNA of the CDR3 is TGCAGCTCAATTAGACCGAACACTGAAGCTTTCTTT. The chain employs TRBV29-1 and TRBJ1-1; D is unresolved. Germline CDR1 is SQVTM and CDR2 is ANQGSEA. V was cut by 8 bases and J by 1 base, with 11 bases left in between. The CDR3 runs 12 residues.

The genes are TRBV2 and TRBJ1-3, with D unclear. Germline CDR1 reads SNHLY; CDR2 reads FYNNEI. The CDR3 totals 15 residues. V was pared by 6 bases and J by 0 bases, with 12 bases between. Here the CDR3 reads CASRGRYDSGNTIYF. CDR3 coding DNA: TGTGCCAGCAGAGGACGGTACGACTCTGGAAACACCATATATTTT.

The chain combines TRBV6-5 with TRBJ1-2; maybe TRBD1 (6 bases). CDR3 size: 15 residues. The V gene's germline CDR1 is MNHEY and CDR2 SVGAGI. Trimming removed 6 bases at V and 8 bases at J, with 22 bases between. The CDR3 DNA sequence: TGTGCCAGCAGATTACGCGGGGGCGCGGCGGGGGGCTACACCTTC. Its protein is CASRLRGGAAGGYTF.

V usage is TRBV7-9 and J usage is TRBJ2-6, with D unresolved. V shed 2 bases and J shed 1 base, with 6 bases lying between them. The CDR3 has 15 residues. Germline V gives CDR1 SEHNR, CDR2 FQNEAQ (reference sequence). CDR3 region: CASSLYLSGANVLTF. The CDR3, as DNA: TGTGCCAGCAGCTTATACCTTTCTGGGGCCAACGTCCTGACTTTC.

The chain joins TRBV6-6 to TRBJ2-7, with 9 bases matching TRBD1. The CDR3 spans 15 residues. V lost 6 bases, J lost 0 bases, and 6 bases stayed unmatched. Germline CDR1 reads MNHNY; CDR2 reads SVGAGI (reference sequence). CDR3 sequence: CASREPGQGSYEQYF. The CDR3 DNA reads TGTGCCAGCAGGGAGCCGGGACAGGGCTCCTACGAGCAGTACTTC.

This chain links TRBV27 with TRBJ2-1, with D perhaps TRBD2 (6 bases). The CDR3 totals 17 residues. Per germline, CDR1 MNHEY and CDR2 SMNVEV (reference sequence). Trimming shortened V by 6 bases and J by 4 bases, and 22 bases separated the two germline ends. Written as DNA, the CDR3 is TGTGCCAGCAGACGCGAGGCAGGCGGGGTCAAGTACAATGAGCAGTTCTTC. Its protein product is CASRREAGGVKYNEQFF.